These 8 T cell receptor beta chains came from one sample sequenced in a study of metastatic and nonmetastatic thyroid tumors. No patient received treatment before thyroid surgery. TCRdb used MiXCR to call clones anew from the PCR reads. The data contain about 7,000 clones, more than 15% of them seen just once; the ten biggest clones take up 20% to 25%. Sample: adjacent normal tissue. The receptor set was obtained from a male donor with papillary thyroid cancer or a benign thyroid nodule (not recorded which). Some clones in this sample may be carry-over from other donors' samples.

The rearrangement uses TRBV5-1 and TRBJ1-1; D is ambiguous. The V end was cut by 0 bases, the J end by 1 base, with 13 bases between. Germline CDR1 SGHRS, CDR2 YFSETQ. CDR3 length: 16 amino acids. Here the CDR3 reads CASSLAGVGRNTEAFF. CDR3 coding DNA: TGCGCCAGCAGCTTGGCCGGGGTGGGCCGGAACACTGAAGCTTTCTTT.

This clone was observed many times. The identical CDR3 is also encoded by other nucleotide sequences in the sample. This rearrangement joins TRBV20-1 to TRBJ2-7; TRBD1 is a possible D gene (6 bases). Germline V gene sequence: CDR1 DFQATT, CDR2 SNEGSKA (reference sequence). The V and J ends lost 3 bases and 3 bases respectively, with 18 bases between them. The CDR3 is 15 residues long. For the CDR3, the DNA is TGCAGTGCTAGGGGGGCCGGAGACCAGGGCTACGAGCAGTACTTC. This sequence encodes CSARGAGDQGYEQYF.

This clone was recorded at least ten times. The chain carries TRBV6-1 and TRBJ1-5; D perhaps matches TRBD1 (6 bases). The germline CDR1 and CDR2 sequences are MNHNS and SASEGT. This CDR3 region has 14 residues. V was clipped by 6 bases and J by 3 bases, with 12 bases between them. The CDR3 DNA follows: TGTGCCAGCAGCCTGACAGGCCCCAATCAGCCCCAGCATTTT. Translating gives CASSLTGPNQPQHF.

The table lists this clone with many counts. CDR3 DNA: TGTGCCAGCAGGGCGCTAGAGGGGGGTTACAATGAGCAGTTCTTC. As protein: CASRALEGGYNEQFF. The chain carries TRBV6-2 or TRBV6-3 and TRBJ2-1, with D perhaps being TRBD1 or TRBD2 (6 bases each). This CDR3 region has 15 residues. Trimming took 6 bases from V and 4 from J, leaving 16 bases between them. Germline CDR1 reads MNHEY; CDR2 reads SVGEGT.

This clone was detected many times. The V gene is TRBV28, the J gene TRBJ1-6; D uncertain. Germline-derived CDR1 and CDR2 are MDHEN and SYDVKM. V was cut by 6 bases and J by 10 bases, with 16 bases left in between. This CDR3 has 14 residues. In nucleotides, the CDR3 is TGTGCCAGCAGGCCGAACAAAAACGGCTCACCCCTCCACTTT. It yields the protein CASRPNKNGSPLHF.

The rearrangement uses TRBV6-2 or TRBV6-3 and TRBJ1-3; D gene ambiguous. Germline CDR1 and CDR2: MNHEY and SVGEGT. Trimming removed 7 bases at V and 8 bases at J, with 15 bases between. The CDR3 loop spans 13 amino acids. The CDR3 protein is CASTSEGSDTIYF. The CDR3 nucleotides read TGTGCCAGCACCTCCGAGGGATCAGACACCATATATTTT.

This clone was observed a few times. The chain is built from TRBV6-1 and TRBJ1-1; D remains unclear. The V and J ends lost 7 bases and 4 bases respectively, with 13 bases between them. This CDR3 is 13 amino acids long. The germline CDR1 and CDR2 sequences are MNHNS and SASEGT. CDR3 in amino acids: CASNTGPGTEAFF. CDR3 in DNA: TGTGCCAGCAACACCGGGCCGGGCACTGAAGCTTTCTTT.

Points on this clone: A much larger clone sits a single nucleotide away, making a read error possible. The DNA of the CDR3 is TGCACCAGCGGCCTCACAGGGGAGCCTGGCTACACCTTC. Its protein is CTSGLTGEPGYTF. The chain couples TRBV4-1 to TRBJ1-2; 7 bases are a match to TRBD1. CDR3 size: 13 residues. The germline V gene encodes CDR1 MGHRA and CDR2 YSYEKL.